The clone carrying this T cell receptor beta chain was observed a handful of times. A single record per CDR3 protein comes from TCRdb applying MiXCR to the RT-PCR reads. The table lists over 130,000 distinct CDR3 sequences, roughly 35% of them singletons. The data belong to a study of patients and donors after allogeneic stem cell transplantation. The CDR3 consists of 14 residues. The germline CDR1 and CDR2 sequences are SNHLY and FYNNEI. The V gene end was trimmed by 10 bases and the J gene end by 8 bases; junction bases not matched to a gene: 9. This clonotype was obtained from a human donor who was either an allogeneic HSCT recipient or a stem cell or donor lymphocyte infusion donor (not recorded which). It is not recorded whose cells these are; they may come from a transplant donor. Sequencing input: blood, either unsorted or a sorted T cell fraction (not recorded which). This rearrangement joins TRBV2 to TRBJ1-6, with 9 bases that match TRBD1. Here the CDR3 DNA reads TGTGCCACCCAAGACAGGGGGGTGGATTCACCCCTCCACTTT. It is translated as CATQDRGVDSPLHF.